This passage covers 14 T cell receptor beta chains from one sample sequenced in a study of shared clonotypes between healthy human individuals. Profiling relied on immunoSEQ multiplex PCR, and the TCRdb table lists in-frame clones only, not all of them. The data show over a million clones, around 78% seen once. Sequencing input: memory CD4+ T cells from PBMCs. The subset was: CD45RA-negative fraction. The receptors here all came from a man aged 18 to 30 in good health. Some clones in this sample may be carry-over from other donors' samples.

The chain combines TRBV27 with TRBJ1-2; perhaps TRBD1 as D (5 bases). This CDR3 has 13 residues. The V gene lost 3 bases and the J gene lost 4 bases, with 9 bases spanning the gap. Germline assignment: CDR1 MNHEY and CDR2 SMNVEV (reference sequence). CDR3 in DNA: TGTGCCAGCAGTTTCTCAGGGCTCTATGGCTACACCTTC. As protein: CASSFSGLYGYTF.

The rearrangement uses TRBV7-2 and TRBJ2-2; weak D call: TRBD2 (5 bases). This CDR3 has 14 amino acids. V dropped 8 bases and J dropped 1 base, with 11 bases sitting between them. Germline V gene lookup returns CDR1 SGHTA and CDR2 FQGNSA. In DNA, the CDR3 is TGTGCCAGCCAATATGGAGGGAACACCGGGGAGCTGTTTTTT. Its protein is CASQYGGNTGELFF.

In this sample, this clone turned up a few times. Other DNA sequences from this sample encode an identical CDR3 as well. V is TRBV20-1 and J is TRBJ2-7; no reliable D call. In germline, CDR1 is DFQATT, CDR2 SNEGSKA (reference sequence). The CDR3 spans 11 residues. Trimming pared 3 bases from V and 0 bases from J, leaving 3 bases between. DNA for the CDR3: TGCAGTGCTAGCGGCTCCTACGAGCAGTACTTC. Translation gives CSASGSYEQYF.

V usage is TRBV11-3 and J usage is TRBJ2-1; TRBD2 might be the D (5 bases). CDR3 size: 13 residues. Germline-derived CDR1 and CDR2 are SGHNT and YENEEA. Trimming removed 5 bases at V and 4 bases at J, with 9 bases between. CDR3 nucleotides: TGTGCCAGCAGCCGAGGGCTGTACAATGAGCAGTTCTTC. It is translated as CASSRGLYNEQFF.

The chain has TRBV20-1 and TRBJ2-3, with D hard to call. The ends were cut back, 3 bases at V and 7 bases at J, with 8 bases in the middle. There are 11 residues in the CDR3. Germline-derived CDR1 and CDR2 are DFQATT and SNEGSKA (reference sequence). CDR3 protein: CSASYGYTQYF. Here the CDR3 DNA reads TGCAGTGCTAGTTACGGATATACGCAGTATTTT.

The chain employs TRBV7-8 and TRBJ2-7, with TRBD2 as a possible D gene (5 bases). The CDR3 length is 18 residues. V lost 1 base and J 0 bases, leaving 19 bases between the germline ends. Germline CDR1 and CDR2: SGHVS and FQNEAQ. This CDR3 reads CASSLEASNPIASYEQYF. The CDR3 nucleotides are TGTGCCAGCAGCTTAGAGGCTAGCAATCCTATCGCCTCCTACGAGCAGTACTTC.

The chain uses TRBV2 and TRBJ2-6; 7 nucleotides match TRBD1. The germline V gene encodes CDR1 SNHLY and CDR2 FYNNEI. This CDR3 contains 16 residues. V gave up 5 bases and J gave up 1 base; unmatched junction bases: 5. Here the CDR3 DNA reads TGTGCCAGCAGTTACAGGGGTTATTCTGGGGCCAACGTCCTGACTTTC. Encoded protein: CASSYRGYSGANVLTF. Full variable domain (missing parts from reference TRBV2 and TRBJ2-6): EPEVTQTPSHQVTQMGQEVILRCVPISNHLYFYWYRQILGQKVEFLVSFYNNEISEKSEIFDDQFSVERPDGSNFTLKIRSTKLEDSAMYFCASSYRGYSGANVLTFGAGSRLTVL.

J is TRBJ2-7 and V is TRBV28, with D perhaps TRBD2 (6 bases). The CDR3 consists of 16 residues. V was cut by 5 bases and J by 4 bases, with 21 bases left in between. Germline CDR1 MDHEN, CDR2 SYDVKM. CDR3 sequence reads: CASSPTHGGLGYEQYF. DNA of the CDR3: TGTGCCAGCAGTCCGACTCACGGGGGATTGGGATACGAGCAGTACTTC.

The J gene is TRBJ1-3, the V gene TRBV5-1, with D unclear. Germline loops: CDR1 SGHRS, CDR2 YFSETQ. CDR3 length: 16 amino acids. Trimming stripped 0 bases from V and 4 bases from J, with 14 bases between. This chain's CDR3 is CASSLESLLRGNTIYF. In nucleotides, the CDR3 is TGCGCCAGCAGCTTGGAAAGCCTGCTGAGGGGAAACACCATATATTTT.

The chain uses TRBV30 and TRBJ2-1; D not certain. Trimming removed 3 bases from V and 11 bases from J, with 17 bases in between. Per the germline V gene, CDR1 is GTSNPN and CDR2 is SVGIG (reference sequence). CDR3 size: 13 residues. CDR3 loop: CAWRENPSAQQFF. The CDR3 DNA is TGTGCCTGGAGGGAAAACCCCTCGGCCCAGCAGTTCTTC.

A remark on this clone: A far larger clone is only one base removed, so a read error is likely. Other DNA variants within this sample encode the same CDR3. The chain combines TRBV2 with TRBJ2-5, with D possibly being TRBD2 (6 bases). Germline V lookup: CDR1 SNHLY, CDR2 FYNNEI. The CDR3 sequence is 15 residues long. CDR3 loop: CASSRAQDGEETQYF. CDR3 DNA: TGTGCCAGCAGTAGAGCCCAAGACGGGGAGGAGACTCAGTACTTC. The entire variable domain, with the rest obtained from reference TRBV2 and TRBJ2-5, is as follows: EPEVTQTPSHQVTQMGQEVILRCVPISNHLYFYWYRQILGQKVEFLVSFYNNEISEKSEIFDDQFSVERPDGSNFTLKIRSTKLEDSAMYFCASSRAQDGEETQYFGPGTRLLVL.

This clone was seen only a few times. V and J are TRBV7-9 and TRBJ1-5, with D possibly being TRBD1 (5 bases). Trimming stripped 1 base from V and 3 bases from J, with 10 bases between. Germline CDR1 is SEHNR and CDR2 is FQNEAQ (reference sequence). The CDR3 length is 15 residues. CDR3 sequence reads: CASSLGDGFNQPQHF. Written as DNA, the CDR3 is TGTGCCAGCAGCTTAGGGGACGGATTCAATCAGCCCCAGCATTTT.

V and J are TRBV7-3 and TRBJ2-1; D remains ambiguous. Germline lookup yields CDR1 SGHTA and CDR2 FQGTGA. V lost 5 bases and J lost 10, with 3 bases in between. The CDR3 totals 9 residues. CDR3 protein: CASSAEQFF. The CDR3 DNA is TGTGCCAGCAGCGCCGAGCAGTTCTTC.

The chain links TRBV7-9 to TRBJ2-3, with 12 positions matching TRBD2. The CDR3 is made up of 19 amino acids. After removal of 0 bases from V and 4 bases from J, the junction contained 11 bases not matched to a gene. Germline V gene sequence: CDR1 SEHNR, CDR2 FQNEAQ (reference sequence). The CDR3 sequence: CASSLAKLAGGYVADTQYF. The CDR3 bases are TGTGCCAGCAGCTTAGCGAAGCTAGCGGGAGGGTACGTTGCAGATACGCAGTATTTT.